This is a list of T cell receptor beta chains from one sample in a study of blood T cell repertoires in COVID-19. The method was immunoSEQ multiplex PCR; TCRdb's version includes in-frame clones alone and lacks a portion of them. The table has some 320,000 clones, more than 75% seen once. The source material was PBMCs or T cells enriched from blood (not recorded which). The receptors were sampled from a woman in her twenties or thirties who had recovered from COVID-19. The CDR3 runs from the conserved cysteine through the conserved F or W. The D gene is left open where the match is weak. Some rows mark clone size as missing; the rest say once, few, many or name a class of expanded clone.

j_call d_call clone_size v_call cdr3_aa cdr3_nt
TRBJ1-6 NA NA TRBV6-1 CASSEENRPLHF TGTGCCAGCAGTGAAGAGAACAGGCCCCTCCACTTT
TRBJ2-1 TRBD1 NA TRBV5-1 CASSEAPGQGDSQFF TGCGCCAGCAGTGAGGCTCCGGGACAGGGGGATTCGCAGTTCTTC
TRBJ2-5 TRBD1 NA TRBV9 CASSVADRGAGETQYF TGTGCCAGCAGCGTAGCGGACAGGGGGGCGGGAGAGACCCAGTACTTC
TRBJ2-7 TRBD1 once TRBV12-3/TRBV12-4 CATLDRASYEQYF TGTGCCACCCTAGACAGGGCCTCCTACGAGCAGTACTTC
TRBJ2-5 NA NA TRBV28 CASSLSGRMGAGKNQETQYF TGTGCCAGCAGTTTATCAGGGCGAATGGGGGCAGGGAAAAACCAAGAGACCCAGTACTTC
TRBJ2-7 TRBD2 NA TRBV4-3 CASSQLQGGEYEQYF TGCGCCAGCAGCCAGCTGCAGGGAGGGGAGTACGAGCAGTACTTC
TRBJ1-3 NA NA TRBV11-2 CASSPGAGNTIYF TGTGCCAGCAGCCCCGGGGCTGGAAACACCATATATTTT
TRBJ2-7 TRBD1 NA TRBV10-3 CAIRDLDRGLHEQYF TGTGCCATCAGAGACTTGGACAGGGGGCTACACGAGCAGTACTTC
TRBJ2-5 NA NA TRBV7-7 CASSLDSEETQYF TGTGCTAGCAGCTTAGATTCGGAAGAGACCCAGTACTTC
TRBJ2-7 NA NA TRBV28 CASSFPGGRKPPYEQYF TGTGCCAGCAGTTTCCCCGGAGGGCGGAAGCCCCCCTACGAGCAGTACTTC
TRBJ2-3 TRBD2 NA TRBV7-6 CASSLSGGAMNTQYF TGTGCCAGCAGCTTGAGCGGGGGGGCAATGAATACGCAGTATTTT
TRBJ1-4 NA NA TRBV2 CASSGNRRGEKLFF TGTGCCAGCAGTGGGAATCGGAGGGGCGAAAAACTGTTTTTT
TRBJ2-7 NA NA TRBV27 CASRQDSASIGYQYF TGTGCCAGCAGACAAGACAGTGCTTCGATAGGGTACCAGTACTTC
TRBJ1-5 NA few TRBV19 CASSIDYTTASGYSNQPQHF TGTGCCAGTAGTATAGATTATACGACAGCAAGTGGGTATAGCAATCAGCCCCAGCATTTT
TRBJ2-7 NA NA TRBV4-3 CASSPGQSSSYEQYF TGCGCCAGCAGCCCAGGACAGTCGTCATCCTACGAGCAGTACTTC
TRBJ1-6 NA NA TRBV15 CATSARDTYNSPLHF TGTGCCACCAGCGCCAGGGACACCTATAATTCACCCCTCCACTTT
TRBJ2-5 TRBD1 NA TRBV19 CASSPRTGLLETQYF TGTGCCAGTAGTCCCCGGACAGGGCTCCTGGAGACCCAGTACTTC
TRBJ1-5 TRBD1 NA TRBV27 CASRCLTEDRGPLYSNQPQHF TGTGCCAGCCGGTGCCTAACCGAGGACAGGGGGCCGCTTTACAGCAATCAGCCCCAGCATTTT
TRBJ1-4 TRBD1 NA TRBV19 CASKDRGRANEKLFF TGTGCCAGTAAAGACAGGGGGCGAGCTAATGAAAAACTGTTTTTT
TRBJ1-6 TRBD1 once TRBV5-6 CASSPRTGGNSPLHF TGTGCCAGCAGCCCCAGGACAGGGGGGAATTCACCCCTCCACTTT
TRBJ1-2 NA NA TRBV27 CASSPGGDYGYTF TGTGCCAGCAGTCCCGGGGGGGACTATGGCTACACCTTC
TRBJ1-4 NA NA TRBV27 CASSPLGGREKLFF TGTGCCAGCAGTCCACTAGGGGGTAGGGAAAAACTGTTTTTT
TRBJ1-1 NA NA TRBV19 CASSIAPNMNTEAFF TGTGCCAGTAGTATAGCCCCGAACATGAACACTGAAGCTTTCTTT
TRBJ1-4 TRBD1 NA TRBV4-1 CASSQPTGVEKLFF TGCGCCAGCAGCCAACCTACAGGGGTGGAAAAACTGTTTTTT
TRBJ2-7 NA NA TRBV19 CASSIDLGGFYEQYF TGTGCCAGTAGTATAGACCTAGGTGGGTTCTACGAGCAGTACTTC
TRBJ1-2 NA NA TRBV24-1 CATSDPGLQIGYTF TGTGCCACCAGTGATCCCGGACTCCAAATAGGCTACACCTTC
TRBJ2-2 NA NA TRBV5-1 CASTRAWEAGELFF TGCGCCAGCACCAGGGCGTGGGAAGCCGGGGAGCTGTTTTTT
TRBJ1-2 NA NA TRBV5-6 CASSPTGTRGYTF TGTGCCAGCAGCCCTACAGGGACCCGGGGCTACACCTTC
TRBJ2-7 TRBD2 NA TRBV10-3 CASRGVSYEQYF TGTGCCTCCCGGGGGGTCTCCTACGAGCAGTACTTC
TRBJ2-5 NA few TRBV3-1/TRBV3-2 CASSQGNRVQETQYF TGTGCCAGCAGCCAAGGTAACCGAGTTCAAGAGACCCAGTACTTC
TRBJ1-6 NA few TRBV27 CASSLTEYSSPLHF TGTGCCAGCAGTTTGACGGAGTATAGTTCACCCCTCCACTTT
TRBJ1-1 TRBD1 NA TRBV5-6 CASTNPGQGNTEAFF TGTGCCAGCACCAATCCCGGACAGGGGAACACTGAAGCTTTCTTT
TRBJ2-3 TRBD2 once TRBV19 CASSFSPTSGGPDTQYF TGTGCCAGTAGTTTTTCCCCGACTAGCGGGGGGCCAGATACGCAGTATTTT
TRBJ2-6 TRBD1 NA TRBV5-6 CASSSGQGPSGANVLTF TGTGCCAGCAGTTCGGGACAGGGTCCCTCTGGGGCCAACGTCCTGACTTTC
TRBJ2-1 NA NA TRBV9 CASSVGTPYNEQFF TGTGCCAGCAGCGTCGGGACACCCTACAATGAGCAGTTCTTC
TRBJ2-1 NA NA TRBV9 CASSVALSGRVSSYNEQFF TGTGCCAGCAGCGTAGCTCTGAGCGGGCGAGTGAGCTCCTACAATGAGCAGTTCTTC
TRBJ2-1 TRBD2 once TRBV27 CASSFGGGLEFF TGTGCCAGCAGTTTCGGGGGGGGGCTAGAGTTCTTC
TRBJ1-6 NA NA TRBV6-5 CASRTAGWDSPLHF TGTGCCAGCAGGACGGCAGGGTGGGATTCACCCCTCCACTTT
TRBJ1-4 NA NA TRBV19 CASSIRGVATNEKLFF TGTGCCAGTAGTATCCGCGGCGTTGCAACTAATGAAAAACTGTTTTTT
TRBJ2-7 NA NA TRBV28 CASSFQGPYEQYF TGTGCCAGCAGTTTCCAGGGGCCCTACGAGCAGTACTTC
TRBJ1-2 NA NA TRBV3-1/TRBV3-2 CASSQDQTRITNYGYTF TGTGCCAGCAGCCAAGATCAGACGAGGATAACTAACTATGGCTACACCTTC
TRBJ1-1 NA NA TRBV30 CAWSAGQLNTEAFF TGTGCCTGGAGTGCTGGGCAGCTGAACACTGAAGCTTTCTTT
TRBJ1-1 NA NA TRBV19 CASGGGTEAFF TGTGCCAGTGGCGGGGGTACTGAAGCTTTCTTT
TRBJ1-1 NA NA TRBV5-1 CASSLGEDANTEAFF TGCGCCAGCAGCTTGGGGGAGGACGCGAACACTGAAGCTTTCTTT
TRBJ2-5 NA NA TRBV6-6 CASRGEGFPETQYF TGTGCCAGCAGGGGAGAAGGGTTTCCAGAGACCCAGTACTTC
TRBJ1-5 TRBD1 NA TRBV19 CASSMGQRFNQPQHF TGTGCCAGTAGTATGGGACAGAGGTTTAATCAGCCCCAGCATTTT
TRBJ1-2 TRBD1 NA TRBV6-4 CASSDLREGTEGNYGYTF TGTGCCAGCAGTGACCTTCGGGAGGGGACAGAAGGTAACTATGGCTACACCTTC
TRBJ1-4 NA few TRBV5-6 CASSGGQAHNEKLFF TGTGCCAGCAGCGGGGGCCAGGCGCATAATGAAAAACTGTTTTTT
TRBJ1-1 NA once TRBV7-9 CASSSSGAGEAFF TGTGCCAGCAGCTCATCAGGGGCAGGAGAAGCTTTCTTT
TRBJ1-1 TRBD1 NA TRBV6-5 CASIAQGGNTEAFF TGTGCCAGCATCGCGCAGGGGGGGAACACTGAAGCTTTCTTT
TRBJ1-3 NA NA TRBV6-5 CASSTGPPGNTIYF TGTGCCAGCTCGACAGGACCTCCTGGAAACACCATATATTTT
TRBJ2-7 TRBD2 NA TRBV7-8 CASSFTSGGASSYEQYF TGTGCCAGCAGCTTCACTAGCGGGGGAGCCTCTTCCTACGAGCAGTACTTC
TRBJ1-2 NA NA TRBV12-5 CASGLAGWGYTF TGTGCTAGTGGTTTGGCCGGGTGGGGCTACACCTTC
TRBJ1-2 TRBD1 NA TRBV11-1 CASSADRGYGYTF TGTGCCAGCAGCGCTGACAGGGGATATGGCTACACCTTC
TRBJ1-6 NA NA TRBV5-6 CASSGGQGSTLGYNSPLHF TGTGCCAGCTCCGGGGGTCAGGGTTCGACGCTAGGCTATAATTCACCCCTCCACTTT
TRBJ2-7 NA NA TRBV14 CASSQVVWAEGSYEQYF TGTGCCAGCAGCCAAGTCGTATGGGCCGAGGGTTCCTACGAGCAGTACTTC
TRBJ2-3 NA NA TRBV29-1 CSVEDRGASTDTQYF TGCAGCGTTGAAGACCGCGGGGCTAGCACAGATACGCAGTATTTT